The present T cell receptor (beta chain) was sequenced within a study of blood T cell repertoires in COVID-19. Looking at the study overall: T cells, B-cell-depleted T cells, or PBMCs supplied cDNA or gDNA.

Some clones are missing from TCRdb's copy, which holds only in-frame ones; the method was immunoSEQ multiplex PCR. Of about 410,000 clones listed, just under 90% are singletons. The age range of participants was about 18 to 100 years, with residence in around 22 US areas. Cohorts were based on clinical histories the participants reported. The germline V gene has CDR1 LGHNA and CDR2 YNFKEQ. V lost 0 bases to trimming and J lost 6 bases; unmatched junction nucleotides: 6. The CDR3 extends over 15 amino acids. The chain recombines TRBV4-2 with TRBJ1-1; 8 positions agree with TRBD1. This sequence was found in a woman in her twenties or thirties who had recovered from COVID-19. The sequenced sample was PBMCs or T cells enriched from blood (not recorded which). CDR3 residues: CASSQEDRARPEAFF. CDR3 bases: TGTGCCAGCAGCCAAGAGGACAGGGCAAGGCCTGAAGCTTTCTTT.